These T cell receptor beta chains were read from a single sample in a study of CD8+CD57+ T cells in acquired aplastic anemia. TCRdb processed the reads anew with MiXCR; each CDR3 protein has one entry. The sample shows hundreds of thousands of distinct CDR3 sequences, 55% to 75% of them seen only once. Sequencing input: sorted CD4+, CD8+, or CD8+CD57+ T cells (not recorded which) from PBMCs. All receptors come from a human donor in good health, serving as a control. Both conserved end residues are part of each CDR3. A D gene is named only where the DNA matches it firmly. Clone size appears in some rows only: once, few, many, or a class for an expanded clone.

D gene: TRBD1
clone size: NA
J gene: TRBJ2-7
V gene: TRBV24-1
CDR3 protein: CATSDSGQGAGEQYF
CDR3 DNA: TGTGCCACCAGTGATTCGGGACAGGGGGCGGGGGAGCAGTACTTC

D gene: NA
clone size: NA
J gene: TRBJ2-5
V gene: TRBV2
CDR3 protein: CASRRQVYQGTQYF
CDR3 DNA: TGTGCCAGCAGAAGACAGGTCTATCAGGGGACCCAGTACTTC

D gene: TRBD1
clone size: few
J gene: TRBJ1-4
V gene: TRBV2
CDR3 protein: CASGTGTGGEKLFF
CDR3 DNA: TGTGCCAGCGGCACCGGGACAGGGGGCGAAAAACTGTTTTTT

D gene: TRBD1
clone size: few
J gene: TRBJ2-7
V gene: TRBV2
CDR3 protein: CASRTGFYEQYF
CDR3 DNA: TGTGCCAGCAGGACAGGGTTCTACGAGCAGTACTTC

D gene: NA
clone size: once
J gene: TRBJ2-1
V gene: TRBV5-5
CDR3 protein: CASSLEGRIGNEQFF
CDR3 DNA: TGTGCCAGCAGCTTGGAGGGACGCATTGGCAATGAGCAGTTCTTC

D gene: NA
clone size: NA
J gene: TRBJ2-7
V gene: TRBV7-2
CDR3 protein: CASSLGTVLSNERYF
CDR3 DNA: TGTGCCAGCAGCTTAGGGACAGTTCTCTCTAACGAGCGGTACTTC

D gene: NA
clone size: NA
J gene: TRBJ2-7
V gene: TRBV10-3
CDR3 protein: CATERSEQETGYFGPGF
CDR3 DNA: NA

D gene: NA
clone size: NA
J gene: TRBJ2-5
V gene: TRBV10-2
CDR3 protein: CASAQNVRETQYF
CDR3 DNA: TGCGCCAGCGCCCAAAACGTACGGGAGACCCAGTACTTC

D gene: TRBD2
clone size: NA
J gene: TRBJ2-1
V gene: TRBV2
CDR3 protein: CASTAIRDYWYNEQFF
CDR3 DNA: TGTGCCAGCACCGCAATCCGGGACTACTGGTACAATGAGCAGTTCTTC

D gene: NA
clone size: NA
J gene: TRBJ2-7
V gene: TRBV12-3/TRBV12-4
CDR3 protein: CASSTTYEQYF
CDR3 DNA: TGTGCCAGCAGTACCACCTACGAGCAGTACTTC

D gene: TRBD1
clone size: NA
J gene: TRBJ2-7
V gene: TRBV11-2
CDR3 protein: CASSLGTGWYEQYF
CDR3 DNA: TGTGCCAGCAGCTTAGGGACAGGGTGGTACGAGCAGTACTTC

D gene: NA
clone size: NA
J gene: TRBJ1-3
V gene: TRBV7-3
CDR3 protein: CASSREVSGNTIYF
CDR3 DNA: TGTGCCAGCAGCAGGGAAGTGTCTGGAAACACCATATATTTT

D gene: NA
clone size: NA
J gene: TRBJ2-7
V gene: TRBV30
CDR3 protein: CAWGGAVYEQYF
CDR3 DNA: TGTGCCTGGGGGGGCGCGGTCTACGAGCAGTACTTC

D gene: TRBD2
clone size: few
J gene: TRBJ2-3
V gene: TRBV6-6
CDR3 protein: CASSPGLAGGYTQYF
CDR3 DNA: TGTGCCAGCAGTCCGGGACTAGCGGGGGGGTACACGCAGTATTTT

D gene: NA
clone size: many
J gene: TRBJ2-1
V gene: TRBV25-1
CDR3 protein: CASSEGFLDEQFF
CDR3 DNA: TGTGCCAGCAGTGAAGGGTTTTTAGATGAGCAGTTCTTC

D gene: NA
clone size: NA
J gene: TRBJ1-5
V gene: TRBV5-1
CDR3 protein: CASSLAGKTTQPQHF
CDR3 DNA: TGCGCCAGCAGCTTGGCGGGTAAGACTACTCAGCCCCAGCATTTT

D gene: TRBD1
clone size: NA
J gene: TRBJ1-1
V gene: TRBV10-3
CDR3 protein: CAIRRTGPRAFF
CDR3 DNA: TGTGCCATCAGGAGGACAGGGCCGAGAGCTTTCTTT

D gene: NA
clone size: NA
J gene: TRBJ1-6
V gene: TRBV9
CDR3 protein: CASSLDRALDWALHF
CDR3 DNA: TGTGCCAGCAGCTTAGATCGGGCACTCGATTGGGCCCTCCACTTT

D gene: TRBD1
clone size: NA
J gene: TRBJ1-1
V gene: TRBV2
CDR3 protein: CASSGRQGATEAFF
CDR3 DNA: TGTGCCAGCAGTGGAAGACAGGGTGCCACTGAAGCTTTCTTT

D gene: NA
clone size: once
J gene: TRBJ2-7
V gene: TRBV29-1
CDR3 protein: CSFRRGGFYEQYF
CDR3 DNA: TGCAGCTTCCGGAGGGGGGGTTTCTACGAGCAGTACTTC

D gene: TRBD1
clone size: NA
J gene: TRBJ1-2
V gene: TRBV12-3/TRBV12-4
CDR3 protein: CASSTDRYYGYTF
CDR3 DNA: TGTGCCAGCAGTACGGACAGGTACTATGGCTACACCTTC

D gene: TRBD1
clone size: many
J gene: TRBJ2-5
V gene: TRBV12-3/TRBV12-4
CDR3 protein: CASSDRGIQETQYF
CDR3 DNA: TGTGCCAGCAGTGACAGGGGTATCCAAGAGACCCAGTACTTC

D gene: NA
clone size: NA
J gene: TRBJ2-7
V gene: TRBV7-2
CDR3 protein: CASSLRQADQPQQYF
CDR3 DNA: TGTGCCAGCAGCTTAAGACAGGCAGATCAGCCCCAGCAGTACTTC

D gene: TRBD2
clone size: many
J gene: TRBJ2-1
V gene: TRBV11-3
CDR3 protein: CASSLGVGGAGEQFF
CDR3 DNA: TGTGCCAGCAGCTTAGGGGTCGGGGGGGCTGGTGAGCAGTTCTTC

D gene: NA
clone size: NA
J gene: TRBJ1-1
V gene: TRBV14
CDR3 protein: CASSAPSYRAFF
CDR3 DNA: TGTGCCAGCTCAGCACCTAGTTATCGAGCTTTCTTT

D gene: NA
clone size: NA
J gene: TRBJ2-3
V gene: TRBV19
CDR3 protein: CASRERSTDTQYF
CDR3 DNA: TGTGCCAGTAGAGAGCGGAGCACAGATACGCAGTATTTT

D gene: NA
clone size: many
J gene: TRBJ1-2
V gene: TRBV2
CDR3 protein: CASTTPGAFWGYTF
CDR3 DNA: TGTGCCAGCACCACCCCGGGGGCTTTCTGGGGCTACACCTTC

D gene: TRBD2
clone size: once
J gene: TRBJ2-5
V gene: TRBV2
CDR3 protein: CASRHLSGGYQETQYF
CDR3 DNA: TGTGCCAGCAGACATCTGAGCGGGGGGTACCAAGAGACCCAGTACTTC